Presented here are 26 T cell receptor beta chains from one specimen sequenced in a study of breast tumors, draining lymph nodes, adjacent tissues. TCRdb independently ran MiXCR on the multiplex PCR reads; one entry per CDR3 protein. The sample lists approximately 230,000 distinct CDR3 sequences; less than 40% were seen once. Breast cancer patients provided tissue from their axillary draining lymph nodes. The sample taken for sequencing was axillary lymph node tissue. These TCRs come from a female donor with breast cancer. Some clones in this sample may be carry-over from other donors' samples.

The chain couples TRBV2 to TRBJ2-3; D might be TRBD1 or TRBD2, each matching 5 bases. This CDR3 contains 15 residues. The V gene lost 11 bases and the J gene lost 6 bases, with 24 bases spanning the gap. Germline lookup yields CDR1 SNHLY and CDR2 FYNNEI. CDR3 sequence: CAGRRRDAEGDTQYF. The CDR3 DNA follows: TGTGCCGGCCGAAGACGGGACGCCGAGGGGGATACGCAGTATTTT.

This clonotype came up many times. The chain combines TRBV5-8 with TRBJ2-3, with TRBD1 as a possible D gene (5 bases). Trimming removed 3 bases from V and 7 bases from J, with 21 bases in between. The CDR3 has 16 amino acids. Germline lookup yields CDR1 SGHTS and CDR2 YDEGEE. The CDR3 loop reads CASSSHGLGETNTQYF. In nucleotides, the CDR3 is TGTGCCAGCAGCTCCCACGGGCTAGGGGAAACGAATACGCAGTATTTT.

This clonotype was observed at least ten times. The chain joins TRBV5-1 to TRBJ2-3; D is perhaps TRBD1 (5 bases). Deletions cut 5 bases from V and 6 bases from J, with 16 bases between. The CDR3 spans 14 residues. CDR1 SGHRS and CDR2 YFSETQ come from the germline V gene. CDR3 DNA sequence: TGCGCCAGCAGTCAGGCAGGGCCGGAGGATACGCAGTATTTT. Protein product: CASSQAGPEDTQYF.

In this sample, this clonotype turned up a few times. The chain joins TRBV6-1 to TRBJ1-2; unclear D gene. This CDR3 has 13 amino acids. V was trimmed by 5 bases and J by 7 bases, leaving 14 bases between them. The V gene's germline CDR1 is MNHNS and CDR2 SASEGT. The CDR3 loop reads CASSHSPNRGYTF. CDR3 coding DNA: TGTGCCAGCAGTCACTCTCCTAACCGTGGCTACACCTTC.

Concerning this clonotype itself: Being one base from a much bigger clone, this may be a read error. This chain uses TRBV5-5 with TRBJ2-1; 8 bases fit TRBD1. From germline, CDR1 is SGHKS and CDR2 YYEKEE (reference sequence). This CDR3 contains 14 residues. CDR3 loop: CASSSGTGYNERFF. The CDR3 DNA is TGTGCCAGCAGCTCCGGGACAGGATACAATGAGCGGTTCTTC.

The V and J genes are TRBV15 and TRBJ2-4; 14 bases line up with TRBD2. J was trimmed by 0 bases and V by 4 bases; bases with no gene match: 8. The CDR3 covers 19 residues. The germline V gene has CDR1 LNHNV and CDR2 YYDKDF (reference sequence). In DNA form, the CDR3 reads TGTGCCACCAGCAACCCCGGGACTAGCGGGAGCTTAGCCAAAAACATTCAGTACTTC. This gives the protein CATSNPGTSGSLAKNIQYF.

Many counts were recorded for this clonotype. V gene TRBV20-1 combines with J gene TRBJ2-5; 10 nucleotides line up with TRBD1. CDR1 is DFQATT, CDR2 SNEGSKA, per germline (reference sequence). The CDR3 runs 16 residues. V trimming: 1 base; J trimming: 3 bases; junction bases outside the gene matches: 8. CDR3 nucleotides: TGCAGTGCTAGAGCGGCGTGGGGACAGGGGAAAGAGACCCAGTACTTC. It encodes CSARAAWGQGKETQYF.

This clonotype was seen only a few times. The CDR3 region has the DNA TGTGCCAGGTCGGGGGGGGGTAATCAGCCCCAGCATTTT. Protein sequence: CARSGGGNQPQHF. This chain uses TRBV19 with TRBJ1-5; D perhaps matches TRBD1 (5 bases). Trimming took off 9 bases at V and 4 bases at J, with 13 bases between the two ends. CDR1 is LNHDA and CDR2 is SQIVND in the germline V gene (reference sequence). There are 13 residues in the CDR3.

The chain uses TRBV9 and TRBJ1-4; D gene uncertain. Trimming stripped 3 bases from V and 8 bases from J, with 20 bases between. CDR3 size: 16 residues. In germline, CDR1 is SGDLS, CDR2 YYNGEE. CDR3 sequence reads: CASSAEEREGGEKLFF. The CDR3 DNA is TGTGCCAGCAGCGCGGAGGAAAGGGAGGGCGGGGAAAAACTGTTTTTT.

The V gene is TRBV7-9, the J gene TRBJ1-4; a possible D gene is TRBD1 (5 bases). Germline CDR1 and CDR2: SEHNR and FQNEAQ (reference sequence). V was cut by 5 bases and J by 7 bases, with 17 bases left in between. There are 15 residues in the CDR3. CDR3: CASSPGPENTEKLFF. The CDR3 region has the DNA TGTGCCAGCAGCCCGGGACCCGAGAACACTGAAAAACTGTTTTTT.

This chain uses TRBV6-1 with TRBJ1-4; D may be TRBD1 (5 bases). V dropped 3 bases and J dropped 1 base, with 9 bases sitting between them. In germline, CDR1 is MNHNS, CDR2 SASEGT. The CDR3 is 15 residues long. The DNA of the CDR3 is TGTGCCAGCAGTGATCGGGGGGAAACTAATGAAAAACTGTTTTTT. Amino acid sequence: CASSDRGETNEKLFF.

The V gene is TRBV19, the J gene TRBJ1-4, with a tentative D call TRBD1 (5 bases). V was trimmed by 4 bases and J by 10 bases, leaving 16 bases between them. Per germline, CDR1 LNHDA and CDR2 SQIVND (reference sequence). This CDR3 contains 14 residues. The CDR3 spells CASSRDGQHGKLFF. The CDR3 coding sequence is TGTGCCAGTAGTAGGGACGGCCAACATGGAAAACTGTTTTTT.

In this sample, this clonotype turned up a few times. A single base separates this from a much larger clone, so it may be a read error. The chain has TRBV7-9 and TRBJ2-5; D is perhaps TRBD2 (6 bases). In germline, CDR1 is SEHNR, CDR2 FQNEAQ (reference sequence). The CDR3 loop spans 15 amino acids. The CDR3 loop reads CASSLTDVGGETQHF. The CDR3 DNA follows: TGTGCCAGCAGCTTAACCGATGTGGGGGGAGAGACCCAGCACTTC.

The rearrangement links TRBV25-1 to TRBJ2-3; D is perhaps TRBD2 (7 bases). The CDR3 consists of 13 residues. CDR1 MGHDK and CDR2 SYGVNS come from the germline V gene. For the CDR3, the DNA is TGTGCTAGAGTTGGGGGGGCGACAGATACGCAGTATTTT. Its translation is CARVGGATDTQYF.

The chain joins TRBV20-1 to TRBJ1-3; D is perhaps TRBD1 (6 bases). The CDR3 has 15 residues. Trimming cost V 1 base and J 7 bases, with 17 bases left between them. In germline, CDR1 is DFQATT, CDR2 SNEGSKA (reference sequence). CDR3 nucleotides: TGCAGTGCTAGAGGTCTGCAGGGGCCGTGGAACACCATATATTTT. Residues: CSARGLQGPWNTIYF.

V and J are TRBV20-1 and TRBJ2-1; TRBD2 matches 13 bases. From germline, CDR1 is DFQATT and CDR2 SNEGSKA (reference sequence). This CDR3 is built from 15 residues. Unmatched junction bases numbered 0, after V lost 3 bases and J lost 1 base. The CDR3 coding sequence is TGCAGTGCTAGGGGACTAGCGGGATCCTACAATGAGCAGTTCTTC. This gives the protein CSARGLAGSYNEQFF.

The gene calls are TRBV29-1 and TRBJ1-4, with D unclear. The CDR3 is 13 residues long. The ends were cut back, 8 bases at V and 5 bases at J, with 15 bases in the middle. Germline V gene lookup returns CDR1 SQVTM and CDR2 ANQGSEA. As DNA, the CDR3 is TGCAGCTTGGTGTCGGGTCAAAATGAAAAACTGTTTTTT. The encoded protein is CSLVSGQNEKLFF.

CDR3 residues: CATPGPSDRNTQYF. The CDR3 bases are TGTGCCACACCGGGACCTTCGGACAGAAATACGCAGTATTTT. This rearrangement joins TRBV2 to TRBJ2-3, with a possible D match to TRBD1 (6 bases). Trimming cost V 10 bases and J 7 bases, with 21 bases left between them. Germline values: CDR1 SNHLY, CDR2 FYNNEI. This CDR3 comprises 14 residues.

This clonotype has more than one count but fewer than ten. The rearrangement uses TRBV5-6 and TRBJ1-1, with 12 positions matching TRBD1. V shed 4 bases, J shed 10 bases, and the junction held 8 bases outside the gene matches. CDR1 is SGHDT, CDR2 YYEEEE, per germline. This CDR3 is built from 14 residues. The CDR3 sequence is CASSRIGTGGLAFF. Written as DNA, the CDR3 is TGTGCCAGCAGCCGAATCGGGACAGGGGGCTTAGCTTTCTTT.

This clonotype occurred many times. The rearrangement links TRBV10-3 to TRBJ2-1, with TRBD2 matching over 12 bases. With V trimmed by 4 bases and J by 9 bases, 4 bases remained unmatched. The CDR3 sequence is 14 residues long. Looked up from germline, CDR1 is ENHRY and CDR2 is SYGVKD. The CDR3 loop reads CAISGLAGAGEQFF. The CDR3 DNA reads as TGTGCCATCAGTGGACTAGCGGGGGCCGGTGAGCAGTTCTTC.

This clonotype was counted only a few times. A clone one base away is much larger, so this may be a read error. The V and J genes are TRBV11-1 and TRBJ1-6, with 7 nucleotides matching TRBD1. This CDR3 is 14 amino acids long. J gave up 10 bases and V 4 bases, and 7 bases lay outside the gene matches. Germline CDR1 SGHAT, CDR2 FQDESV (reference sequence). CDR3 sequence reads: CASSYRGSASPLHF. CDR3 nucleotides: TGTGCCAGCAGCTACAGGGGAAGTGCCTCACCCCTCCACTTT.

The chain joins TRBV9 to TRBJ2-1; 8 bases are shared with TRBD2. With 3 bases clipped from V and 9 bases from J, the junction kept 5 bases outside the gene matches. The CDR3 length is 13 residues. Germline lookup yields CDR1 SGDLS and CDR2 YYNGEE. Written as DNA, the CDR3 is TGTGCCAGCAGCGCGGGAGGGTATGGTGAGCAGTTCTTC. It encodes CASSAGGYGEQFF.

In the case of this clonotype: This may arise from a read error, as a much more abundant clone is one base away. J is TRBJ2-7 and V is TRBV6-5, with D possibly being TRBD1 or TRBD2 (5 bases each). With 1 base removed from V and 5 bases from J, the gap between germline ends came to 6 bases. The CDR3 runs to 12 residues. Germline assignment: CDR1 MNHEY and CDR2 SVGAGI. CDR3 sequence reads: CASSYLGDEQYF. The CDR3 nucleotides read TGTGCCAGCAGTTACTTGGGGGACGAGCAGTACTTC.

This clonotype was observed at least ten times. V usage is TRBV9 and J usage is TRBJ2-3, with D possibly being TRBD1 or TRBD2 (6 bases each). Between the trimmed V and J ends, which lost 0 bases and 2 bases, there was a span of 7 bases. CDR1 and CDR2 from the germline V gene are SGDLS and YYNGEE. The CDR3 runs to 14 residues. CDR3 amino acids: CASSVAGATDTQYF. The DNA for the CDR3 is TGTGCCAGCAGCGTAGCGGGGGCCACAGATACGCAGTATTTT.

V usage is TRBV10-3 and J usage is TRBJ1-3; possibly TRBD1 for D (5 bases). The length of the CDR3 is 14 residues. CDR1 is ENHRY, CDR2 SYGVKD, per germline. V was pared by 6 bases and J by 7 bases, with 16 bases between. The CDR3 spells CAIRRKAGVNTIYF. As DNA, the CDR3 is TGTGCCATCAGAAGAAAAGCGGGGGTGAACACCATATATTTT.

The chain uses TRBV7-2 and TRBJ2-5; 8 nucleotides agree with TRBD2. CDR3 size: 15 residues. Germline loops: CDR1 SGHTA, CDR2 FQGNSA. The V and J ends lost 7 bases and 1 base, in that order; junction bases with no gene match: 8. The CDR3 nucleotides read TGTGCCAGCACCGGGGGGGGCGCCTTCCAAGAGACCCAGTACTTC. Its protein is CASTGGGAFQETQYF.